The next 26 T cell receptor beta chains were all read from a single sample in a study of immune cell composition in non-small cell lung cancer (dated by TCRdb to about 2017). The receptor library was made with the immunoSEQ multiplex PCR assay. This is the immuneACCESS table as TCRdb keeps it, with only in-frame sequences that have V and J called. A part of the clones is gone; compared with another copy, unresolved V genes explain less than half, and the rest is unexplained. The sample table contains about 2,300 clones; only one count was recorded for more than 75% of them. About 6.6% of the sample lies in the top ten. Sequencing was done on a sample of lung tumor tissue. The receptors shown here come from a human donor with non-small cell lung cancer.

V gene TRBV5-8 combines with J gene TRBJ2-1; TRBD2 aligns across 7 bases. The CDR3 runs 15 residues. Per germline, CDR1 SGHTS and CDR2 YDEGEE. With 0 bases clipped from V and 3 bases from J, the junction kept 3 bases outside the gene matches. CDR3 region: CASSLGLADYNEQFF. The CDR3 region has the DNA TGTGCCAGCAGCTTGGGTCTAGCGGACTACAATGAGCAGTTCTTC.

This clone has only one observation. This sequence joins TRBV19 and TRBJ2-2; tentative D call: TRBD1 (6 bases). Trimming left V 7 bases short and J 0 bases short, with 15 bases between. Per germline, CDR1 LNHDA and CDR2 SQIVND (reference sequence). CDR3 length: 16 residues. The CDR3: CASTLFGQSNTGELFF. In DNA form, the CDR3 reads TGTGCCAGTACCTTGTTCGGACAGTCGAACACCGGGGAGCTGTTTTTT.

The rearrangement joins TRBV7-2 to TRBJ1-6, with D perhaps TRBD1 (6 bases). V gave up 3 bases and J gave up 7 bases, with 10 bases separating them. The CDR3 loop spans 14 amino acids. Per germline, CDR1 SGHTA and CDR2 FQGNSA. The CDR3 DNA reads as TGTGCCAGCAGCTTCACAGGGTTAAATTCACCCCTCCACTTT. Protein: CASSFTGLNSPLHF.

The chain joins TRBV6-5 to TRBJ1-1; the D gene is possibly TRBD1 (5 bases). Trimming left V 8 bases short and J 4 bases short, with 14 bases between. Germline CDR1 MNHEY, CDR2 SVGAGI. This CDR3 contains 13 residues. The CDR3 DNA reads as TGTGCCAGCTCTTTTAGGGGCTCCACTGAAGCTTTCTTT. Translating it yields CASSFRGSTEAFF.

The V and J genes are TRBV10-3 and TRBJ1-6, with TRBD1 matching over 9 bases. Germline trimming cut 4 bases from V and 6 bases from J; bases unmatched to any gene: 4. This CDR3 contains 15 residues. Germline values: CDR1 ENHRY, CDR2 SYGVKD. The CDR3 loop reads CAISAGTGLNSPLHF. DNA for the CDR3: TGTGCCATCAGTGCCGGGACAGGGCTTAATTCACCCCTCCACTTT.

The rearrangement links TRBV5-1 to TRBJ2-3, with 8 bases lining up with TRBD1. Germline lookup yields CDR1 SGHRS and CDR2 YFSETQ. The V segment lost 3 bases and the J segment 7 bases; nucleotides outside the gene matches: 10. The CDR3 is made up of 15 amino acids. CDR3 sequence: CASSSTAGGGYTQYF. The CDR3 DNA follows: TGCGCCAGCAGCTCAACGGCAGGGGGCGGGTATACGCAGTATTTT.

The rearrangement links TRBV4-1 to TRBJ2-5; 9 bases line up with TRBD2. The J call is in doubt because the DNA end fits TRBJ2-7 better. The CDR3 contains 16 residues. From germline, CDR1 is MGHRA and CDR2 YSYEKL. Here the CDR3 reads CASSQAPSGRSHEQYF. As DNA, the CDR3 is TGCGCCAGCAGCCAAGCCCCCAGCGGGAGGTCCCACGAGCAGTACTTC.

The CDR3 loop reads CASSQEQDDEKLFF. In DNA, the CDR3 is TGTGCCAGCAGCCAAGAACAGGACGATGAAAAACTGTTTTTT. V is TRBV4-2 and J is TRBJ1-4, with TRBD1 as a possible D gene (5 bases). V lost 0 bases, J lost 6 bases, and 8 bases lay in between. CDR1 is LGHNA and CDR2 is YNFKEQ in the germline V gene. The CDR3 is 14 amino acids.

V is TRBV19 and J is TRBJ1-4; D is undetermined. This CDR3 contains 12 residues. V lost 5 bases and J lost 8, with 9 bases in between. Germline assignment: CDR1 LNHDA and CDR2 SQIVND (reference sequence). The CDR3 bases are TGTGCCAGTAGTCAAATACAGGAAAAACTGTTTTTT. This translates into CASSQIQEKLFF.

This chain uses TRBV25-1 with TRBJ1-5, with D possibly matching TRBD1 (5 bases). This CDR3 is built from 14 residues. The germline CDR1 and CDR2 sequences are MGHDK and SYGVNS. Trimming stripped 3 bases from V and 6 bases from J, with 12 bases between. The CDR3: CASSEAGLSQPQHF. For the CDR3, the DNA is TGTGCCAGCAGTGAGGCGGGGCTTAGTCAGCCCCAGCATTTT.

As regards this clone: Other nucleotide sequences from this sample produce the same CDR3. The V call is TRBV18, the J call TRBJ2-7, with D perhaps TRBD2 (6 bases). The CDR3 loop spans 14 amino acids. Looked up from germline, CDR1 is KGHSH and CDR2 is LQKENI. V gave up 6 bases and J gave up 7 bases, with 19 bases separating them. The CDR3 sequence is CASSEQDSAGEQYF. In DNA form, the CDR3 reads TGTGCCAGCTCCGAACAAGACTCCGCGGGGGAGCAGTACTTC.

The V gene is TRBV5-1, the J gene TRBJ2-5; 8 bases are a match to TRBD2. The length of the CDR3 is 13 residues. V trimming: 4 bases; J trimming: 11 bases; junction bases outside the gene matches: 10. Germline V CDR1 and CDR2: SGHRS, YFSETQ. In DNA, the CDR3 is TGCGCCAGCAGCACTGGGGGGGAGCGGGAGCAGTACTTC. This sequence encodes CASSTGGEREQYF. The full variable domain, in which reference TRBV5-1 and TRBJ2-5 provide the parts outside the CDR3, is KAGVTQTPRYLIKTRGQQVTLSCSPISGHRSVSWYQQTPGQGLQFLFEYFSETQRNKGNFPGRFSGRQFSNSRSEMNVSTLELGDSALYLCASSTGGEREQYFGPGTRLLVL.

The genes are TRBV7-9 and TRBJ1-5, with 7 positions matching TRBD1. CDR1 SEHNR and CDR2 FQNEAQ come from the germline V gene (reference sequence). The CDR3 has 13 amino acids. V was pared by 6 bases and J by 2 bases, with 1 base of the junction left unmatched. Here the CDR3 DNA reads TGTGCCAGCAGTACAGGGGGCAATCAGCCCCAGCATTTT. Its translation is CASSTGGNQPQHF.

The V call is TRBV5-6, the J call TRBJ2-2; 7 nucleotides agree with TRBD1. Germline V gene sequence: CDR1 SGHDT, CDR2 YYEEEE. V lost 5 bases and J lost 1; bases outside the gene matches: 8. This CDR3 is built from 16 residues. CDR3 DNA: TGTGCCAGCAGTTTCGACAGGGAGCGGAACACCGGGGAGCTGTTTTTT. Amino acid sequence: CASSFDRERNTGELFF.

The genes are TRBV11-2 and TRBJ2-1; TRBD1 aligns across 7 bases. Germline V gives CDR1 SGHAT, CDR2 FQNNGV. V lost 6 bases, J lost 3 bases, and 11 bases stayed unmatched. This CDR3 contains 16 residues. The CDR3 loop reads CASSLDREKVYNEQFF. In nucleotides, the CDR3 is TGTGCCAGCAGTCTTGACAGGGAGAAGGTCTACAATGAGCAGTTCTTC.

The chain has TRBV30 and TRBJ2-3, with 11 bases aligning to TRBD2. V lost 3 bases to trimming and J lost 4 bases; unmatched junction nucleotides: 3. From germline, CDR1 is GTSNPN and CDR2 SVGIG (reference sequence). There are 14 residues in the CDR3. CDR3 loop: CAWSLAGGADTQYF. The CDR3 bases are TGTGCCTGGAGCCTAGCGGGAGGAGCAGATACGCAGTATTTT.

The rearrangement links TRBV5-1 to TRBJ2-3; D may be TRBD2 (5 bases). Trimming pared 4 bases from V and 4 bases from J, leaving 7 bases between. This CDR3 has 12 amino acids. Looked up from germline, CDR1 is SGHRS and CDR2 is YFSETQ. The CDR3 protein is CASSPEADTQYF. CDR3 nucleotides: TGCGCCAGCAGCCCGGAGGCAGATACGCAGTATTTT.

This sequence joins TRBV5-4 and TRBJ1-6; 8 bases are shared with TRBD1. V shed 4 bases and J 8 bases; nucleotides not matched to a gene: 8. This CDR3 has 15 residues. CDR1 and CDR2 (germline): SGHNT, YYREEE (reference sequence). CDR3 sequence reads: CASSPTPTGDSPLHF. In DNA form, the CDR3 reads TGTGCCAGCAGCCCTACTCCGACAGGGGATTCACCCCTCCACTTT.

This chain links TRBV6-5 with TRBJ2-1, with TRBD2 identical over 7 bases. This CDR3 region has 12 residues. V shed 10 bases, J shed 4 bases, and the junction held 4 bases outside the gene matches. Germline V gives CDR1 MNHEY, CDR2 SVGAGI. The CDR3 protein is CATRGGYNEQFF. The CDR3 DNA reads TGTGCCACAAGGGGAGGGTACAATGAGCAGTTCTTC.

This clone has a handful of counts. The genes are TRBV2 and TRBJ2-2; TRBD1 aligns across 12 bases. V shed 8 bases and J 1 base; nucleotides not matched to a gene: 11. Germline-derived CDR1 and CDR2 are SNHLY and FYNNEI. There are 18 residues in the CDR3. CDR3 residues: CASWDRGPASGNTGELFF. The CDR3 nucleotides are TGTGCCAGCTGGGACAGGGGGCCAGCTAGCGGGAACACCGGGGAGCTGTTTTTT. Together with reference TRBV2 and TRBJ2-2, the CDR3 gives the full variable domain: EPEVTQTPSHQVTQMGQEVILRCVPISNHLYFYWYRQILGQKVEFLVSFYNNEISEKSEIFDDQFSVERPDGSNFTLKIRSTKLEDSAMYFCASWDRGPASGNTGELFFGEGSRLTVL.

The V gene is TRBV7-2, the J gene TRBJ2-1; D perhaps matches TRBD1 (6 bases). The V gene's germline CDR1 is SGHTA and CDR2 FQGNSA. The V end lost 3 bases, the J end lost 7 bases, and 13 bases lay between the germline ends. The CDR3 extends over 14 amino acids. The CDR3: CASSFGGGHNEQFF. The CDR3 nucleotides are TGTGCCAGCAGCTTTGGGGGCGGGCATAATGAGCAGTTCTTC.

V is TRBV5-1 and J is TRBJ1-4; possibly TRBD1 for D (5 bases). Germline-derived CDR1 and CDR2 are SGHRS and YFSETQ. The CDR3 loop spans 16 amino acids. V was trimmed by 1 base and J by 10 bases, leaving 20 bases between them. CDR3 protein: CASSLSTGGPSGKLFF. Written as DNA, the CDR3 is TGCGCCAGCAGCTTGAGTACAGGTGGGCCGTCGGGAAAACTGTTTTTT.

J is TRBJ2-1 and V is TRBV4-2, with TRBD2 matching 12 bases. The germline CDR1 and CDR2 sequences are LGHNA and YNFKEQ. This CDR3 spans 17 amino acids. Losses at the gene ends were 0 bases for V and 4 bases for J; bases not matched to a gene: 4. CDR3 amino acids: CASSQEAGTSGYNEQFF. In DNA form, the CDR3 reads TGTGCCAGCAGCCAAGAAGCCGGGACTAGCGGGTACAATGAGCAGTTCTTC.

The CDR3 nucleotides read TGTGCCACCAGCAGTAATAGCAATCAGCCCCAGCATTTT. Protein product: CATSSNSNQPQHF. The chain employs TRBV15 and TRBJ1-5, with unresolved D. The germline CDR1 and CDR2 sequences are LNHNV and YYDKDF (reference sequence). The length of the CDR3 is 13 residues. Trimming left V 3 bases short and J 0 bases short, with 3 bases between.

This clone was picked up one time. V and J are TRBV4-3 and TRBJ1-4, with 9 bases identical to TRBD1. The CDR3 is 17 amino acids. The J segment lost 8 bases and the V segment lost 4 bases, leaving 14 bases of the junction unmatched. CDR1 is LGHNA and CDR2 is YSLEER in the germline V gene. CDR3: CASSPSRDRVKPEKLFF. The CDR3 bases are TGCGCCAGCAGCCCGTCCCGGGACAGGGTCAAACCCGAAAAACTGTTTTTT.

V is TRBV7-6 and J is TRBJ2-1; a possible D gene is TRBD1 (6 bases). Trimming took 2 bases from V and 5 from J, leaving 16 bases between them. This CDR3 is built from 16 residues. Germline CDR1 SGHVS, CDR2 FNYEAQ. CDR3 amino acids: CASSLMAGTPNNEQFF. The CDR3 bases are TGTGCCAGCAGCTTAATGGCAGGGACACCCAACAATGAGCAGTTCTTC.